This passage covers 31 T cell receptor beta chains from one sample sequenced in a study of radiation and T cells in renal cell carcinoma. Treatment given: 15 Gy SBRT to primary tumor, nephrectomy 4 weeks later. Libraries were prepared by immunoSEQ multiplex PCR; TCRdb keeps only in-frame clonotypes and omits some of them. The data contain around 19,000 clones, roughly 58% of them singletons. The sequences come from tumor tissue, collected from a patient whose treatment included radiotherapy and nephrectomy. The source is a man in his fifties or sixties with renal cell carcinoma.

This clone was counted between two and nine times. This sequence joins TRBV5-1 and TRBJ2-2; 8 bases align to TRBD2. Trimming removed 3 bases from V and 4 bases from J; junction bases left unmatched: 14. The CDR3 consists of 18 residues. CDR1 is SGHRS, CDR2 YFSETQ, per germline. CDR3 amino acids: CASSYLPGGAVGTGELFF. As DNA, the CDR3 is TGCGCCAGCAGCTATTTACCCGGGGGGGCCGTGGGCACCGGGGAGCTGTTTTTT.

This clone was detected only a few times. This rearrangement joins TRBV25-1 to TRBJ2-7, with a tentative D call TRBD1 (5 bases). Trimming shortened V by 3 bases and J by 0 bases, and 9 bases separated the two germline ends. From germline, CDR1 is MGHDK and CDR2 SYGVNS. The CDR3 has 14 residues. In DNA form, the CDR3 reads TGTGCCAGCAGTGAGGCAGGGTTCTCCTACGAGCAGTACTTC. The encoded protein is CASSEAGFSYEQYF.

The chain links TRBV29-1 to TRBJ2-7; D uncertain. The CDR3 is 12 residues long. V dropped 0 bases and J dropped 7 bases, with 10 bases sitting between them. From germline, CDR1 is SQVTM and CDR2 ANQGSEA. The CDR3 nucleotides are TGCAGCGTTGAAGAGGCAGCTAGGGAGCAGTACTTC. Translating it yields CSVEEAAREQYF.

The chain has TRBV28 and TRBJ2-7; D remains unclear. The germline V gene has CDR1 MDHEN and CDR2 SYDVKM. The CDR3 has 12 residues. V shed 2 bases and J shed 7 bases, with 9 bases lying between them. CDR3 residues: CASSLESWEQYF. DNA of the CDR3: TGTGCCAGCAGTTTAGAATCCTGGGAGCAGTACTTC. The full variable domain, its missing parts supplied by reference TRBV28 and TRBJ2-7, is DVKVTQSSRYLVKRTGEKVFLECVQDMDHENMFWYRQDPGLGLRLIYFSYDVKMKEKGDIPEGYSVSREKKERFSLILESASTNQTSMYLCASSLESWEQYFGPGTRLTVT.

The chain couples TRBV5-6 to TRBJ2-1; D gene uncertain. The CDR3 contains 13 residues. V was cut by 0 bases and J by 6 bases, with 7 bases left in between. Germline CDR1 is SGHDT and CDR2 is YYEEEE. CDR3 nucleotide sequence: TGTGCCAGCAGCTTGGATCAATCCAATGAGCAGTTCTTC. It is translated as CASSLDQSNEQFF.

This clone was recorded only once. The chain couples TRBV6-6 to TRBJ2-5; D tentatively reads TRBD1 or TRBD2 (5 bases each). Germline CDR1 is MNHNY and CDR2 is SVGAGI (reference sequence). The length of the CDR3 is 14 residues. V shed 5 bases and J shed 6 bases, with 16 bases lying between them. The CDR3 is CASSPLGDPKTQYF. DNA of the CDR3: TGTGCCAGCAGTCCACTAGGGGACCCTAAGACCCAGTACTTC.

The CDR3, as DNA: TGCGCCAGCAGTTTCGGGTCGGGGGGTACTGGAAACACCATATATTTT. It is translated as CASSFGSGGTGNTIYF. The rearrangement joins TRBV5-1 to TRBJ1-3, with D maybe TRBD1 (5 bases). This CDR3 is built from 16 residues. The V and J ends lost 5 bases and 2 bases respectively, with 17 bases between them. Germline lookup yields CDR1 SGHRS and CDR2 YFSETQ.

This clone was counted only a few times. The chain couples TRBV7-9 to TRBJ1-2; D gene ambiguous. Per the germline V gene, CDR1 is SEHNR and CDR2 is FQNEAQ (reference sequence). V was pared by 0 bases and J by 5 bases, with 7 bases between. The length of the CDR3 is 13 residues. The CDR3 DNA is TGTGCCAGCAGCTTAGCCCGCGGGTATGGCTACACCTTC. Amino acids: CASSLARGYGYTF.

V gene TRBV4-2 combines with J gene TRBJ2-7, with a weak D call TRBD2 (6 bases). V lost 3 bases, J lost 2 bases, and 11 bases lay in between. Germline CDR1 is LGHNA and CDR2 is YNFKEQ. The CDR3 runs to 14 residues. CDR3 nucleotide sequence: TGTGCCAGCAGCCATGCCCGGGGGACCTACGAGCAGTACTTC. Protein: CASSHARGTYEQYF.

This chain links TRBV5-1 with TRBJ2-1; D might be TRBD2 (5 bases). The V gene lost 3 bases and the J gene lost 9 bases, with 19 bases spanning the gap. Germline V gene lookup returns CDR1 SGHRS and CDR2 YFSETQ. The CDR3 covers 15 residues. Here the CDR3 DNA reads TGCGCCAGCAGCTGGGAGAGGGATGGGTTTCGTGAGCAGTTCTTC. As protein: CASSWERDGFREQFF.

The chain recombines TRBV4-2 with TRBJ1-2; no clear D gene. The CDR3 has 14 amino acids. The V gene's germline CDR1 is LGHNA and CDR2 YNFKEQ. The V end was cut by 1 base, the J end by 3 bases, with 9 bases between. This CDR3 reads CASSQGSADYGYTF. CDR3 DNA: TGTGCCAGCAGCCAAGGCTCGGCAGACTATGGCTACACCTTC.

This rearrangement joins TRBV5-6 to TRBJ1-2; the D gene is possibly TRBD1 (6 bases). CDR1 is SGHDT, CDR2 YYEEEE, per germline. CDR3 length: 14 residues. The V end lost 1 base, the J end lost 4 bases, and 11 bases lay between the germline ends. This CDR3 reads CASSLNRVVYGYTF. The CDR3 DNA is TGTGCCAGCAGCTTGAACAGGGTGGTCTATGGCTACACCTTC.

This clone turned up a few times. The chain couples TRBV28 to TRBJ1-1; no reliable D call. This CDR3 has 14 residues. Germline values: CDR1 MDHEN, CDR2 SYDVKM. Trimming took off 5 bases at V and 11 bases at J, with 21 bases between the two ends. The CDR3 sequence: CASSPPERLVGAFF. The CDR3, as DNA: TGTGCCAGCAGTCCCCCTGAACGCCTCGTCGGGGCTTTCTTT.

By its share, this clone is medium-sized (0.01 to 0.1%). The genes are TRBV19 and TRBJ1-5, with TRBD1 matching over 9 bases. Germline V CDR1 and CDR2: LNHDA, SQIVND (reference sequence). The V gene end was trimmed by 4 bases and the J gene end by 7 bases; junction bases not matched to a gene: 8. This CDR3 is 15 amino acids long. The CDR3 DNA sequence: TGTGCCAGTAGTAAGGGACAGGGCCGCGTCCAGCCCCAGCATTTT. This sequence encodes CASSKGQGRVQPQHF.

This rearrangement joins TRBV5-1 to TRBJ2-1; D may be TRBD2 (5 bases). V lost 4 bases and J lost 10, with 27 bases in between. Germline CDR1 is SGHRS and CDR2 is YFSETQ. The CDR3 is 17 amino acids. The CDR3 protein is CASSNHPLRVSQREQFF. CDR3 sequence (DNA): TGCGCCAGCAGCAATCACCCCCTGAGAGTCAGTCAGCGGGAGCAGTTCTTC.

This clone was picked up a small number of times. This rearrangement joins TRBV4-2 to TRBJ2-4; a possible D gene is TRBD2 (5 bases). Between the trimmed V and J ends, which lost 0 bases and 8 bases, there was a span of 23 bases. CDR3 length: 18 residues. Germline loops: CDR1 LGHNA, CDR2 YNFKEQ. This chain's CDR3 is CASSQDSPIGDMGDIQYF. In DNA, the CDR3 is TGTGCCAGCAGCCAAGACAGCCCAATCGGCGATATGGGAGACATTCAGTACTTC.

This clone was detected only once. The chain has TRBV27 and TRBJ2-7; the match to TRBD1 covers 7 bases. CDR3 size: 13 residues. Germline values: CDR1 MNHEY, CDR2 SMNVEV (reference sequence). With 3 bases clipped from V and 4 bases from J, the junction kept 3 bases outside the gene matches. In nucleotides, the CDR3 is TGTGCCAGCAGTTTGGGCAGGGGGTACGAGCAGTACTTC. It translates to CASSLGRGYEQYF.

The chain links TRBV5-1 to TRBJ2-7; 14 bases are a match to TRBD2. The CDR3 totals 17 residues. V shed 0 bases and J 6 bases; nucleotides not matched to a gene: 8. Germline V lookup: CDR1 SGHRS, CDR2 YFSETQ. CDR3 loop: CASSLGLAGGQPSEQYF. The CDR3 bases are TGCGCCAGCAGCTTGGGACTAGCGGGGGGGCAACCCTCCGAGCAGTACTTC. Complete variable domain (other parts from reference TRBV5-1 and TRBJ2-7): KAGVTQTPRYLIKTRGQQVTLSCSPISGHRSVSWYQQTPGQGLQFLFEYFSETQRNKGNFPGRFSGRQFSNSRSEMNVSTLELGDSALYLCASSLGLAGGQPSEQYFGPGTRLTVT.

This rearrangement joins TRBV2 to TRBJ2-7; the D call may be TRBD1 or TRBD2 (6 bases each). V lost 11 bases, J lost 0 bases, and 14 bases lay in between. The CDR3 loop spans 13 amino acids. CDR1 SNHLY and CDR2 FYNNEI come from the germline V gene. DNA for the CDR3: TGTGCCGGCTCCGGGGGCCTCTCCTACGAGCAGTACTTC. Protein sequence: CAGSGGLSYEQYF.

This clone was recorded many times. The chain couples TRBV4-3 to TRBJ2-7; 11 bases fit TRBD2. The junction had 4 bases not matched to a gene; V was cut back by 3 bases and J by 3 bases. The CDR3 is 15 residues long. CDR1 and CDR2 (germline): LGHNA, YSLEER. CDR3 DNA: TGCGCCAGCAGCCAGCTAGCGGGGGGTTTCTACGAGCAGTACTTC. Protein product: CASSQLAGGFYEQYF.

Only one count was recorded for this clone. CDR3: CASRQGLESNQPQHF. The CDR3 region has the DNA TGTGCCAGCAGACAGGGCTTAGAGAGCAATCAGCCCCAGCATTTT. The V and J genes are TRBV2 and TRBJ1-5, with D perhaps matching TRBD1 (6 bases). Trimming left V 6 bases short and J 1 base short, with 13 bases between. The germline V gene has CDR1 SNHLY and CDR2 FYNNEI. The CDR3 loop spans 15 amino acids.

This chain connects TRBV4-1 to TRBJ2-5; D is possibly TRBD1 (7 bases). Deletions cut 4 bases from V and 5 bases from J, with 14 bases between. The CDR3 sequence is 14 residues long. CDR1 and CDR2 from the germline V gene are MGHRA and YSYEKL. The CDR3 here is CASSPLTGRETQYF. CDR3 in DNA: TGCGCCAGCAGCCCTCTGACAGGGAGGGAGACCCAGTACTTC.

The chain employs TRBV7-6 and TRBJ1-4; D unclear. The length of the CDR3 is 15 residues. V shed 1 base and J shed 0 bases, with 6 bases lying between them. Germline V gene lookup returns CDR1 SGHVS and CDR2 FNYEAQ. The CDR3 here is CASSLETATNEKLFF. The CDR3 DNA reads as TGTGCCAGCAGCTTAGAAACTGCAACTAATGAAAAACTGTTTTTT.

This clone was counted a few times. V is TRBV5-4 and J is TRBJ2-3, with D uncertain. The CDR3 covers 12 residues. Germline V CDR1 and CDR2: SGHNT, YYREEE (reference sequence). Trimming left V 4 bases short and J 2 bases short, with 5 bases between. The DNA of the CDR3 is TGTGCCAGCAGCATCGACACAGATACGCAGTATTTT. Translation: CASSIDTDTQYF.

V is TRBV6-4 and J is TRBJ1-2; D is undetermined. Germline CDR1 is MRHNA and CDR2 is SNTAGT. This CDR3 spans 15 amino acids. Between the trimmed V and J ends, which lost 0 bases and 7 bases, there was a span of 15 bases. The CDR3 here is CASSDSGSVTAGYTF. DNA of the CDR3: TGTGCCAGCAGTGACTCTGGCTCCGTTACTGCTGGCTACACCTTC.

This chain connects TRBV7-8 to TRBJ2-2, with 8 bases lining up with TRBD2. This CDR3 has 16 amino acids. CDR1 and CDR2 from the germline V gene are SGHVS and FQNEAQ. V gave up 5 bases and J gave up 1 base; unmatched junction bases: 6. The chain's CDR3 is CASSNRGGMNTGELFF. In DNA, the CDR3 is TGTGCCAGCAGCAATCGGGGGGGAATGAACACCGGGGAGCTGTTTTTT. Full variable domain (outside the CDR3, taken from reference TRBV7-8 and TRBJ2-2): GAGVSQSPRYKVAKRGQDVALRCDPISGHVSLFWYQQALGQGPEFLTYFQNEAQLDKSGLPSDRFFAERPEGSVSTLKIQRTQQEDSAVYLCASSNRGGMNTGELFFGEGSRLTVL.

The chain recombines TRBV6-5 with TRBJ1-4; 10 nucleotides agree with TRBD1. V dropped 2 bases and J dropped 5; count of bases not matched to a gene: 2. Germline assignment: CDR1 MNHEY and CDR2 SVGAGI. This CDR3 is 15 amino acids long. The CDR3, as DNA: TGTGCCAGCAGTTACACGACAGGGGGCAATGAAAAACTGTTTTTT. Amino acid sequence: CASSYTTGGNEKLFF.

The gene calls are TRBV7-9 and TRBJ1-1, with D tentatively TRBD1 (6 bases). Trimming stripped 4 bases from V and 3 bases from J, with 21 bases between. This CDR3 comprises 17 residues. Per germline, CDR1 SEHNR and CDR2 FQNEAQ (reference sequence). This chain's CDR3 is CASSSLAQGGRDTEAFF. CDR3 sequence (DNA): TGTGCCAGCAGCTCCCTCGCCCAAGGGGGGCGGGACACTGAAGCTTTCTTT.

J is TRBJ1-3 and V is TRBV5-4, with 7 bases identical to TRBD1. Trimming removed 4 bases from V and 0 bases from J; junction bases left unmatched: 4. CDR3 size: 15 residues. CDR1 is SGHNT and CDR2 is YYREEE in the germline V gene (reference sequence). The CDR3 region is CASSRGQNSGNTIYF. In nucleotides, the CDR3 is TGTGCCAGCAGCCGGGGACAGAACTCTGGAAACACCATATATTTT.

In this sample, this clone turned up many times. The rearrangement joins TRBV7-3 to TRBJ2-2; either TRBD1 or TRBD2 may fit D (5 bases each). This CDR3 region has 17 residues. Looked up from germline, CDR1 is SGHTA and CDR2 is FQGTGA. Trimming cost V 1 base and J 4 bases, with 16 bases left between them. CDR3 nucleotides: TGTGCCAGCAGCTTAAATCGCCCGGGACCCAGCACCGGGGAGCTGTTTTTT. Protein: CASSLNRPGPSTGELFF.

This rearrangement joins TRBV4-1 to TRBJ2-3; D possibly matches TRBD1 or TRBD2 (6 bases each). V was clipped by 0 bases and J by 2 bases, with 15 bases between them. Germline lookup yields CDR1 MGHRA and CDR2 YSYEKL. The CDR3 spans 17 residues. CDR3 bases: TGCGCCAGCAGCCAAGATTGGGGGGCTTTTGACACAGATACGCAGTATTTT. As protein: CASSQDWGAFDTDTQYF.